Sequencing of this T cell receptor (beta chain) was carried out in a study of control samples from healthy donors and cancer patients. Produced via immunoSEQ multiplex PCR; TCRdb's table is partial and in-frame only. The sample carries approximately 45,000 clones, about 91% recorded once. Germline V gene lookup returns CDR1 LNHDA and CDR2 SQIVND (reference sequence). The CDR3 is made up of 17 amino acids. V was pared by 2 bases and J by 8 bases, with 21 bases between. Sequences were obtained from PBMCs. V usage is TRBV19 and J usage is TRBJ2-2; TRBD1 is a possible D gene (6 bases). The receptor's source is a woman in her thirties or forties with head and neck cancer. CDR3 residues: CASSILRSRTAFGELFF. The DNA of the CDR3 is TGTGCCAGTAGTATATTGAGGTCGAGGACAGCCTTTGGGGAGCTGTTTTTT.